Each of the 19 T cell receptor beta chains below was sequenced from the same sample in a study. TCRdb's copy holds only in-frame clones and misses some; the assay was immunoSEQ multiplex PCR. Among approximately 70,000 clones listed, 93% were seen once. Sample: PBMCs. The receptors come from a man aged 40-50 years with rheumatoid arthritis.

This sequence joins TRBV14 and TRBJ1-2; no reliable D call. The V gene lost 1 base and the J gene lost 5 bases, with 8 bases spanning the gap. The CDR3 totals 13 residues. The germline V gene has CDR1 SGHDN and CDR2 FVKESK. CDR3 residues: CASSQATVYGYTF. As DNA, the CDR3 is TGTGCCAGCAGCCAAGCAACAGTATATGGCTACACCTTC.

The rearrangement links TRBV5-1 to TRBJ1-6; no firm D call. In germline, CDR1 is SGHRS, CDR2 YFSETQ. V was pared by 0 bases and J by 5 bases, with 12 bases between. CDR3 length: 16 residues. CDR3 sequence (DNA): TGCGCCAGCAGCTTGGCCGGGCTGCGAAATAATTCACCCCTCCACTTT. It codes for CASSLAGLRNNSPLHF.

For the CDR3, the DNA is TGTGCCAGCAGCCCGACCAGGACACCGGTTAACTATGGCTACACCTTC. It encodes CASSPTRTPVNYGYTF. The chain employs TRBV2 and TRBJ1-2; possibly TRBD1 for D (5 bases). Germline loops: CDR1 SNHLY, CDR2 FYNNEI. This CDR3 is built from 16 residues. V dropped 6 bases and J dropped 1 base, with 18 bases sitting between them.

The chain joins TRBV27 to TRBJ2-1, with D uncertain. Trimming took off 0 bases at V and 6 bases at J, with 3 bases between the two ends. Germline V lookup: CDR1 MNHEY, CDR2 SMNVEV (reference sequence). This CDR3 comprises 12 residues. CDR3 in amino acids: CASSLSPNEQFF. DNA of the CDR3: TGTGCCAGCAGTTTATCGCCCAATGAGCAGTTCTTC.

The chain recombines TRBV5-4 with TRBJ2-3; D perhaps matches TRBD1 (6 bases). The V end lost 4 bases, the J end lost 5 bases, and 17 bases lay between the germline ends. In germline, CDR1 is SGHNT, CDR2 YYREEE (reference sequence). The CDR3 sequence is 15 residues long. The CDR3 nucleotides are TGTGCCAGCAGCCCAGGGGTCGGTTTGAGAGATACGCAGTATTTT. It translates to CASSPGVGLRDTQYF.

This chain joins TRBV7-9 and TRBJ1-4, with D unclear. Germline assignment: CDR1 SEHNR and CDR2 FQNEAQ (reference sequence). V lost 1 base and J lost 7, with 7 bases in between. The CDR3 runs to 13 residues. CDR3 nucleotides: TGTGCCAGCAGCTTAGGGTCGACTGAAAAACTGTTTTTT. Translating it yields CASSLGSTEKLFF.

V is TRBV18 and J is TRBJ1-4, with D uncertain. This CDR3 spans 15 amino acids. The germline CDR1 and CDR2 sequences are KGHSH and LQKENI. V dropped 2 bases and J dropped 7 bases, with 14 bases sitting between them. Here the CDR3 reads CASSPVEVQTEKLFF. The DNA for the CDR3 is TGTGCCAGCTCACCAGTGGAGGTACAAACTGAAAAACTGTTTTTT.

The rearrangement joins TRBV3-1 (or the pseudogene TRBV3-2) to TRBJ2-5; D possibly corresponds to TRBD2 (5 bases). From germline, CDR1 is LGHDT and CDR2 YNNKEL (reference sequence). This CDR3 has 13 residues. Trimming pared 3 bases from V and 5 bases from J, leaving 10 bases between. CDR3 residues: CASSHPTRETQYF. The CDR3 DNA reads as TGTGCCAGCAGCCACCCCACTAGGGAGACCCAGTACTTC.

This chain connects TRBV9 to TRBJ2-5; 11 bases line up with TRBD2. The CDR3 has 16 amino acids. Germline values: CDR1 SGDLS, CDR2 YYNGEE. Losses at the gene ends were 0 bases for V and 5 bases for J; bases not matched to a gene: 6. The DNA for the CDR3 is TGTGCCAGCAGCGTAGGGTTAGCGGGAGGGGGGGAGACCCAGTACTTC. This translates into CASSVGLAGGGETQYF.

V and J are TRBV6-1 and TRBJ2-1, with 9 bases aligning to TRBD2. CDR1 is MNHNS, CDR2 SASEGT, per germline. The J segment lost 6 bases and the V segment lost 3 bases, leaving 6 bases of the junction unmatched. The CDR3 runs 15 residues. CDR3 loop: CASSDSGGRGNEQFF. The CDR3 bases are TGTGCCAGCAGTGATAGCGGGGGCCGGGGCAATGAGCAGTTCTTC.

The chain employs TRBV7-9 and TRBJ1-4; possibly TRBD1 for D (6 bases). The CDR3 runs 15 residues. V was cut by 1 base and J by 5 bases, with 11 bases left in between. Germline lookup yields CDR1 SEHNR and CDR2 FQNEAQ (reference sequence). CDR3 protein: CASSLVGGPNEKLFF. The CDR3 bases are TGTGCCAGCAGCTTAGTGGGGGGCCCGAATGAAAAACTGTTTTTT.

The CDR3 DNA follows: TGTGCCAGCCGGTCCTCTGGGGCCAACGTCCTGACTTTC. Its translation: CASRSSGANVLTF. V and J are TRBV27 and TRBJ2-6; the D is unclear. The V end lost 8 bases, the J end lost 0 bases, and 5 bases lay between the germline ends. CDR3 length equals 13 residues. CDR1 and CDR2 from the germline V gene are MNHEY and SMNVEV (reference sequence).

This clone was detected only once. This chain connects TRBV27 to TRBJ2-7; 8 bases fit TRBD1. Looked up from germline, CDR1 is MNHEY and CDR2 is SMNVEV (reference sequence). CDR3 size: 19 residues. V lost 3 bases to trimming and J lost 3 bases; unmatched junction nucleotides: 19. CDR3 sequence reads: CASSLTILFGQGPYYEQYF. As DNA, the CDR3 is TGTGCCAGCAGTTTGACTATATTATTTGGACAGGGCCCTTACTACGAGCAGTACTTC.

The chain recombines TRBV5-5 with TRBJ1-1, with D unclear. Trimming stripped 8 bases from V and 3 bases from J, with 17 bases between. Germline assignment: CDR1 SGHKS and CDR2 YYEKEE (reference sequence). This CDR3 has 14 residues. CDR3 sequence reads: CASGGVELYTEAFF. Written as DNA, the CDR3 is TGTGCCAGTGGAGGCGTGGAGTTATACACTGAAGCTTTCTTT.

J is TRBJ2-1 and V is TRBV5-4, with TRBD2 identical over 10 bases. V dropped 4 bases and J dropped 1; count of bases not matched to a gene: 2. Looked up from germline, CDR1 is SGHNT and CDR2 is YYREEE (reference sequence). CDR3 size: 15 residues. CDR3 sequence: CASSEGLASYNEQFF. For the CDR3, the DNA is TGTGCCAGCAGCGAGGGACTAGCGTCCTACAATGAGCAGTTCTTC.

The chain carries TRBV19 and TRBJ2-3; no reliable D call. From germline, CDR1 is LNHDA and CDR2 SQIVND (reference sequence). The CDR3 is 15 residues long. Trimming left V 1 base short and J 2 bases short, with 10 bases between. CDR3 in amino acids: CASSIGAPPTDTQYF. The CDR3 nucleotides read TGTGCCAGTAGTATAGGGGCTCCCCCCACAGATACGCAGTATTTT.

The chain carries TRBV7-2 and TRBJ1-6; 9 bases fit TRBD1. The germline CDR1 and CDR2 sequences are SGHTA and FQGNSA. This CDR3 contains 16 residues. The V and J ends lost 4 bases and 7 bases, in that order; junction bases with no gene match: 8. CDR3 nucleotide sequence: TGTGCCAGCAGCTGGGACAGGGTGGCCTTGAATTCACCCCTCCACTTT. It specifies CASSWDRVALNSPLHF.

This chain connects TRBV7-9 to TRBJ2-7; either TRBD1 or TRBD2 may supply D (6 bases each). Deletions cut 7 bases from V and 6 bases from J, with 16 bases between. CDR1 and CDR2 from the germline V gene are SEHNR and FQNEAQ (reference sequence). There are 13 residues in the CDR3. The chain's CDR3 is CASTGGPGGEQYF. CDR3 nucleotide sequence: TGTGCCAGCACCGGGGGCCCTGGAGGCGAGCAGTACTTC.

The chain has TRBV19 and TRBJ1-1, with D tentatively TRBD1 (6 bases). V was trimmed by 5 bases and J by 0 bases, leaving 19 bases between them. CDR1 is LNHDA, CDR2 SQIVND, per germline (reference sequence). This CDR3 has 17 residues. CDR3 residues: CASSPSGTLRLNTEAFF. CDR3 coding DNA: TGTGCCAGTAGTCCATCCGGGACACTTCGCTTGAACACTGAAGCTTTCTTT. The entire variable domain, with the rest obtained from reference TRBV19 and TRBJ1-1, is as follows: DGGITQSPKYLFRKEGQNVTLSCEQNLNHDAMYWYRQDPGQGLRLIYYSQIVNDFQKGDIAEGYSVSREKKESFPLTVTSAQKNPTAFYLCASSPSGTLRLNTEAFFGQGTRLTVV.